The 22 T cell receptor beta chains given below trace back to one sample, sequenced in a study of identical twins. TCRdb reanalysed the 5' RACE reads using MiXCR and keeps one entry per CDR3 protein. The table includes about 240,000 distinct CDR3 sequences, more than 9.5% detected once. This same sample was also taken into another study, of yellow fever vaccine responses in identical twins.

Sequences were obtained from memory (CD45RO+) T cells sorted from blood. These receptors came from a woman aged 18-29 years in good health.

This clonotype showed up just a few times. This chain links TRBV5-1 with TRBJ2-1, with TRBD1 matching 10 bases. The CDR3 has 16 residues. CDR1 is SGHRS, CDR2 YFSETQ, per germline. V shed 0 bases and J 4 bases; nucleotides not matched to a gene: 4. The CDR3 here is CASSLGLGQGYNEQFF. The CDR3 DNA reads TGCGCCAGCAGCTTGGGGTTGGGACAGGGGTACAATGAGCAGTTCTTC.

The chain joins TRBV7-8 to TRBJ2-7; 11 bases match TRBD2. Germline V lookup: CDR1 SGHVS, CDR2 FQNEAQ. Trimming removed 5 bases from V and 1 base from J; junction bases left unmatched: 4. The CDR3 is 15 amino acids. This CDR3 is CASSNSGGESYEQYF. The DNA for the CDR3 is TGTGCCAGCAGCAATAGCGGGGGGGAATCCTACGAGCAGTACTTC.

In this sample, this clonotype turned up a few times. The chain recombines TRBV20-1 with TRBJ2-7, with D uncertain. The CDR3 length is 16 residues. The V and J ends lost 2 bases and 3 bases respectively, with 20 bases between them. Per germline, CDR1 DFQATT and CDR2 SNEGSKA (reference sequence). The CDR3 nucleotides read TGCAGTGCTAGAAATCAATATGCAAAGTCCGTCTACGAGCAGTACTTC. Its translation is CSARNQYAKSVYEQYF.

A few counts support this clonotype. The chain uses TRBV5-1 and TRBJ2-3; D is undetermined. This CDR3 has 12 residues. CDR1 and CDR2 from the germline V gene are SGHRS and YFSETQ. The V end was cut by 1 base, the J end by 6 bases, with 6 bases between. In DNA, the CDR3 is TGCGCCAGCAGCTTGCGGGTCGATACGCAGTATTTT. This encodes CASSLRVDTQYF. Looking up the rest from reference TRBV5-1 and TRBJ2-3 gives the full variable domain: KAGVTQTPRYLIKTRGQQVTLSCSPISGHRSVSWYQQTPGQGLQFLFEYFSETQRNKGNFPGRFSGRQFSNSRSEMNVSTLELGDSALYLCASSLRVDTQYFGPGTRLTVL.

The CDR3 DNA follows: TGTGCCAGCAGTTTACGGCGGGGGAATGAGCAGTTCTTC. It translates to CASSLRRGNEQFF. This sequence joins TRBV28 and TRBJ2-1; 7 positions agree with TRBD2. Germline V gene sequence: CDR1 MDHEN, CDR2 SYDVKM. Germline trimming cut 2 bases from V and 7 bases from J; bases unmatched to any gene: 2. CDR3 length: 13 residues.

Only a few counts were recorded for this clonotype. This chain joins TRBV28 and TRBJ2-3; 8 bases line up with TRBD2. The V segment lost 2 bases and the J segment 2 bases; nucleotides outside the gene matches: 6. CDR1 is MDHEN and CDR2 is SYDVKM in the germline V gene. The CDR3 is made up of 16 amino acids. Here the CDR3 DNA reads TGTGCCAGCAGTTTAGTCGGGGGGGCCTTCACAGATACGCAGTATTTT. It specifies CASSLVGGAFTDTQYF.

This rearrangement joins TRBV7-2 to TRBJ1-2, with D hard to call. The CDR3 sequence is 14 residues long. V lost 1 base and J lost 4, with 10 bases in between. Germline assignment: CDR1 SGHTA and CDR2 FQGNSA. CDR3 amino acids: CASSLEWQPYGYTF. The CDR3 coding sequence is TGTGCCAGCAGCTTAGAATGGCAGCCCTATGGCTACACCTTC.

This clonotype was found a few times. The chain employs TRBV6-5 and TRBJ1-6; 8 bases align to TRBD1. The J segment lost 7 bases and the V segment lost 0 bases, leaving 8 bases of the junction unmatched. Germline V gene sequence: CDR1 MNHEY, CDR2 SVGAGI. The CDR3 is 17 residues long. The CDR3 region has the DNA TGTGCCAGCAGTTACTCCCATCGGACAGGGTGGAATTCACCCCTCCACTTT. Translated, it gives CASSYSHRTGWNSPLHF.

This rearrangement joins TRBV3-1 to TRBJ2-1, with 10 bases matching TRBD2. The germline V gene encodes CDR1 LGHDT and CDR2 YNNKEL (reference sequence). V gave up 4 bases and J gave up 3 bases; unmatched junction bases: 3. This CDR3 comprises 15 residues. CDR3 protein: CASSRAGGNYNEQFF. In DNA, the CDR3 is TGTGCCAGCAGCCGAGCGGGGGGGAACTACAATGAGCAGTTCTTC.

There are a few counts of this clonotype. The rearrangement uses TRBV20-1 and TRBJ1-5; weak D call: TRBD1 (6 bases). The germline CDR1 and CDR2 sequences are DFQATT and SNEGSKA (reference sequence). This CDR3 has 15 residues. V was pared by 3 bases and J by 5 bases, with 17 bases between. CDR3 sequence: CSARGAGEGYQPQHF. Here the CDR3 DNA reads TGCAGTGCTAGGGGGGCAGGGGAGGGCTATCAGCCCCAGCATTTT.

The V call is TRBV2, the J call TRBJ1-4; a weak D match, TRBD1 (5 bases). The CDR3 spans 13 residues. CDR1 and CDR2 (germline): SNHLY, FYNNEI. The V end lost 9 bases, the J end lost 5 bases, and 13 bases lay between the germline ends. CDR3 region: CASRDRPNEKLFF. CDR3 coding DNA: TGTGCCAGTCGGGACCGACCGAATGAAAAACTGTTTTTT.

This clonotype appeared a few times. The chain uses TRBV6-4 and TRBJ2-2; no reliable D call. Between the trimmed V and J ends, which lost 5 bases and 3 bases, there was a span of 10 bases. The CDR3 spans 14 residues. CDR1 MRHNA and CDR2 SNTAGT come from the germline V gene. The CDR3 coding sequence is TGTGCCAGCAGTCCTTCTTCGGACACCGGGGAGCTGTTTTTT. Residues: CASSPSSDTGELFF.

This clonotype was counted between two and nine times. This chain connects TRBV2 to TRBJ1-5; D is unclear. Germline loops: CDR1 SNHLY, CDR2 FYNNEI. CDR3 size: 13 residues. V lost 5 bases to trimming and J lost 3 bases, with 8 bases between them. CDR3 in DNA: TGTGCCAGCAGTCGCGAGTCCAATCAGCCCCAGCATTTT. It specifies CASSRESNQPQHF.

This clonotype was counted once. This chain links TRBV11-2 with TRBJ2-7, with 8 nucleotides matching TRBD2. Germline CDR1 is SGHAT and CDR2 is FQNNGV. The CDR3 totals 18 residues. The J segment lost 3 bases and the V segment lost 0 bases, leaving 13 bases of the junction unmatched. CDR3 sequence (DNA): TGTGCCAGCAGCTTAGATCTTCGGGCCGGACTAGCCCTCTACGAGCAGTACTTC. Translated: CASSLDLRAGLALYEQYF.

The chain has TRBV5-1 and TRBJ2-1, with TRBD1 identical over 8 bases. The CDR3 is made up of 15 amino acids. V trimming: 3 bases; J trimming: 4 bases; junction bases outside the gene matches: 6. The germline V gene has CDR1 SGHRS and CDR2 YFSETQ. CDR3 DNA sequence: TGCGCCAGCAGCTCCTCGGGACAGGTTTACAATGAGCAGTTCTTC. It codes for CASSSSGQVYNEQFF.

This clonotype was picked up many times. The rearrangement links TRBV6-5 to TRBJ1-1, with TRBD1 as a possible D gene (5 bases). The V end was cut by 0 bases, the J end by 4 bases, with 9 bases between. CDR3 length: 14 amino acids. From germline, CDR1 is MNHEY and CDR2 SVGAGI. CDR3 in amino acids: CASSYSSGTTEAFF. The CDR3 DNA follows: TGTGCCAGCAGTTACTCATCCGGGACCACTGAAGCTTTCTTT.

This clonotype has only a few counts. The chain combines TRBV10-3 with TRBJ2-3; 7 bases agree with TRBD2. The J segment lost 4 bases and the V segment lost 8 bases, leaving 9 bases of the junction unmatched. Germline values: CDR1 ENHRY, CDR2 SYGVKD. This CDR3 is built from 14 residues. DNA for the CDR3: TGTGCCATCTTCAATGGCGGGAGCGCAGATACGCAGTATTTT. Translation gives CAIFNGGSADTQYF.

The V gene is TRBV7-2, the J gene TRBJ1-2, with TRBD1 matching 7 bases. CDR1 SGHTA and CDR2 FQGNSA come from the germline V gene. Trimming removed 5 bases from V and 9 bases from J; junction bases left unmatched: 18. The CDR3 covers 16 residues. The DNA for the CDR3 is TGTGCCAGCAGCCCACGTACAGGGGCGCGCGGAGTGAGCTACACCTTC. This encodes CASSPRTGARGVSYTF.

This clonotype was found a few times. The chain is built from TRBV28 and TRBJ2-2, with D tentatively TRBD1 (6 bases). The germline V gene has CDR1 MDHEN and CDR2 SYDVKM. The CDR3 length is 15 residues. V gave up 6 bases and J gave up 6 bases, with 17 bases separating them. DNA for the CDR3: TGTGCCAGCAGCACCAGGGGCGCGGGTTCCGGGGAGCTGTTTTTT. Translated, it gives CASSTRGAGSGELFF.

V usage is TRBV28 and J usage is TRBJ2-6; 7 nucleotides match TRBD1. Unmatched junction bases numbered 3, after V lost 5 bases and J lost 2 bases. The CDR3 spans 15 residues. Germline V CDR1 and CDR2: MDHEN, SYDVKM. CDR3 in amino acids: CASSKTGTGANVLTF. In nucleotides, the CDR3 is TGTGCCAGCAGTAAGACAGGGACTGGGGCCAACGTCCTGACTTTC.

V usage is TRBV18 and J usage is TRBJ2-1, with a tentative D call TRBD1 (7 bases). Per the germline V gene, CDR1 is KGHSH and CDR2 is LQKENI. The CDR3 extends over 15 amino acids. V shed 6 bases and J shed 6 bases, with 18 bases lying between them. The CDR3 sequence is CASSITGEVINEQFF. The CDR3 coding sequence is TGTGCCAGCTCTATCACAGGGGAGGTTATCAATGAGCAGTTCTTC.

The V call is TRBV20-1, the J call TRBJ2-3; possibly TRBD2 for D (5 bases). Trimming removed 6 bases at V and 8 bases at J, with 15 bases between. CDR3 length equals 12 residues. Germline CDR1 is DFQATT and CDR2 is SNEGSKA (reference sequence). The CDR3 sequence: CSAPRLGVTQYF. The CDR3 DNA reads as TGCAGTGCCCCGAGGCTCGGGGTTACGCAGTATTTT.